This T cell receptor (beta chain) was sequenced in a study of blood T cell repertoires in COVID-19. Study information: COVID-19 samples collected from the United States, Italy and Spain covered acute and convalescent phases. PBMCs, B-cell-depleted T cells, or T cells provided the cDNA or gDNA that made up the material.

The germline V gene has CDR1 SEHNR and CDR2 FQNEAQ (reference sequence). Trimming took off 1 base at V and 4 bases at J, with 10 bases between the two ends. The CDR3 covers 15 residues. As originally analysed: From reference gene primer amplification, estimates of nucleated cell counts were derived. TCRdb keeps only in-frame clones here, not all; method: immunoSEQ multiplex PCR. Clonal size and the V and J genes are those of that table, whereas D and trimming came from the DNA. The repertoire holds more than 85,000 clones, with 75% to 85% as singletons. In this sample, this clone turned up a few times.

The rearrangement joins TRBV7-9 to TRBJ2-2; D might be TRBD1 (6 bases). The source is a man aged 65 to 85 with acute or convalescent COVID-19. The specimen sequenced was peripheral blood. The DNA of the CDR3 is TGTGCCAGCAGCTTAGGGGGGCTAGGCACCGGGGAGCTGTTTTTT. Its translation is CASSLGGLGTGELFF.